A selection of T cell receptor beta chains follows, all from one sample in a study of regulatory T cells in long-lasting Graves disease. MiXCR, applied by TCRdb to the multiplex PCR reads, yields one record per CDR3 protein. The table shows about 560,000 distinct CDR3 sequences, with about 16% occurring only once. The sample also formed part of further work on T cells in Graves' hyperthyroidism and ophthalmopathy.

The specimen was peripheral blood mononuclear cells (PBMCs), collected at new diagnosis, from a patient treated with antithyroid drugs. All receptors derive from a man younger than 35 with Graves disease. Each CDR3 is given without its conserved first and last residue. Part of the rows lack a size; the others show once, few, many or a class for expanded clones.

clone_size v_call cdr3_aa
. TRBV3-1 ASSQDLRDNYGYT
many TRBV7-3 ASSLGVRETQY
. TRBV29-1 SVTAGVDEQY
once TRBV7-2 ASSLEPNLNTGELF
many TRBV27 ASSFGSQNEQY
many TRBV27 ANSLVGTSGSGEQF
. TRBV2 ASRTTGNGYEQY
many TRBV6-2/TRBV6-3 ASSEYRGLDEQY
few TRBV6-1 ASSELGGGETQY
. TRBV5-1 ASSLGQGFGNTIY
. TRBV5-6 ASSATGEYNEQF
many TRBV2 ASSGLAGTGSEYTQY
few TRBV5-1 ASSLTRVDEQY
many TRBV29-1 SVEGDRGTYEQY
few TRBV12-3/TRBV12-4 ASRPPGQGAGYT
few TRBV30 AWSVGPGITYEQY
many TRBV2 ASTRHLTSYNEQF
many TRBV6-1 ASKASGYNEQF
. TRBV2 AIDFGTSGRSWGTDTQY
. TRBV11-2 ASRLPGQGGEQY
. TRBV10-3 AITGTADYEQY
few TRBV6-2/TRBV6-3 ATRTNSPLH
. TRBV5-6 ASSTRWTSGNEQF
few TRBV3-1 ASSHRGKLMNTEAF
many TRBV5-1 ASSHGSDGNEQF
. TRBV20-1 SASPAGGPRAYNEQF
. TRBV5-1 ASFSGSSYNEQF
many TRBV7-9 ASSLAGGSGNEQF
many TRBV6-2/TRBV6-3 ASSTQQLGDGYT
many TRBV30 ACFDEKLF
. TRBV5-1 ASSSDVSYGYT
. TRBV27 ASSLSGGSEAF
few TRBV5-5 ASRPVGQGVYEQY
few TRBV7-9 ASSLLFGGTDQETQY
. TRBV19 ASSILSGKITEQY
few TRBV20-1 SARDHGGGNTDTQY
many TRBV28 ASSLLAGGEQY
. TRBV20-1 SATAINEKLF
. TRBV11-2 ASGPRAGSSYNSPLH
many TRBV30 AWSVGNTGELF
few TRBV2 ASTPSAGQPHEQY
few TRBV5-4 ASSIPGHMNTGELF
many TRBV30 AWAPDRGRATEAF
many TRBV29-1 SADGMGGRLFAEQF
many TRBV6-5 ASSYSHRGAYEQY